This T cell receptor beta chain came from a study of blood T cell repertoires in COVID-19. About the research overall: From the United States, Italy and Spain came samples of acute and convalescent COVID-19. Sources were T cells, B-cell-depleted T cells, or PBMCs; the material itself was cDNA or gDNA.

Trimming took 1 base from V and 7 from J, leaving 8 bases between them. Germline lookup yields CDR1 LNHDA and CDR2 SQIVND (reference sequence). The CDR3 spans 14 residues. As handled by the study authors: Amplifying reference gene primers gave estimates of nucleated cell counts. The protocol was immunoSEQ multiplex PCR, while the TCRdb copy is restricted to in-frame clones and leaves out a portion. The V and J calls and clone size come from that table; D and trimming were worked out from the DNA. This sample has approximately 25,000 clones, with 65% to 75% found just once. The rearrangement links TRBV19 to TRBJ1-6; maybe TRBD1 (6 bases). The source material was peripheral blood. The origin of this receptor is a man over 45 with COVID-19, enrolled during active disease. CDR3 protein: CASSIAQGNSPLHF. The CDR3 DNA is TGTGCCAGTAGTATAGCGCAGGGGAATTCACCCCTCCACTTT.